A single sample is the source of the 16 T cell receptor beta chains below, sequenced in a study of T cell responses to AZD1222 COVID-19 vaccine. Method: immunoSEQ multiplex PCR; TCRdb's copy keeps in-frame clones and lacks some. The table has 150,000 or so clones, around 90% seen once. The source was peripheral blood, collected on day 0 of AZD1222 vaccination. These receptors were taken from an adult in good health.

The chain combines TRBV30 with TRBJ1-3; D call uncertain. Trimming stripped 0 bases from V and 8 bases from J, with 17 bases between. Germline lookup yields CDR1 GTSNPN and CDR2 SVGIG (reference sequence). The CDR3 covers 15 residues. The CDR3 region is CAWSVTRTYGDTIYF. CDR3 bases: TGTGCCTGGAGTGTTACCCGGACCTATGGGGACACCATATATTTT.

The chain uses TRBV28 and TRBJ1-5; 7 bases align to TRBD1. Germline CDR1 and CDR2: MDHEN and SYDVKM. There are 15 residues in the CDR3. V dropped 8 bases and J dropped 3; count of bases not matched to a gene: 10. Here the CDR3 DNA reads TGTGCCAGCCTTGAGGAGACAGGGTCCAATCAGCCCCAGCATTTT. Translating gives CASLEETGSNQPQHF.

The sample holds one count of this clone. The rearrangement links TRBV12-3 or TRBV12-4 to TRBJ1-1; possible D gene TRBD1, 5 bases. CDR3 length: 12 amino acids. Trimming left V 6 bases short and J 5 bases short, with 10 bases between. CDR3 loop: CASSDRGTEAFF. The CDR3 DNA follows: TGTGCCAGCAGCGATCGGGGGACTGAAGCTTTCTTT.

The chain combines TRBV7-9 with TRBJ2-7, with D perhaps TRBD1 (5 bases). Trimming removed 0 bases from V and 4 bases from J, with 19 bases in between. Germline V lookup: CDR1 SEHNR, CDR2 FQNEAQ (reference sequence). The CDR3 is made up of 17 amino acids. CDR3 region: CASSLAGPQGGRYEQYF. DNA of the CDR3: TGTGCCAGCAGCTTAGCCGGTCCCCAGGGCGGCCGATACGAGCAGTACTTC.

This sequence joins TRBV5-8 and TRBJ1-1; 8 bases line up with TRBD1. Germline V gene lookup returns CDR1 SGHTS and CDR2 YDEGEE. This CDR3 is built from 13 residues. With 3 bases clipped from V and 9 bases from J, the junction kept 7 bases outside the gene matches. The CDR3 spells CASSSRTGIKAFF. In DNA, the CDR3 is TGTGCCAGCAGCTCAAGGACAGGGATTAAAGCTTTCTTT.

The CDR3 DNA sequence: TGTGCCAGCAGCTTAGATCGGCCGCACGGGGCTTTCTTT. It is translated as CASSLDRPHGAFF. The chain joins TRBV11-2 to TRBJ1-1; D unclear. The CDR3 is made up of 13 amino acids. Germline V gives CDR1 SGHAT, CDR2 FQNNGV. V dropped 0 bases and J dropped 11 bases, with 13 bases sitting between them.

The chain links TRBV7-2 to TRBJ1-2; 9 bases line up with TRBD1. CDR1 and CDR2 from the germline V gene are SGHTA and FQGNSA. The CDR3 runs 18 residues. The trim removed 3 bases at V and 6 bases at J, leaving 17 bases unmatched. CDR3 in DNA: TGTGCCAGCAGCTTGGTCCACGGACAGGGGCCAGTAGTGGATGGCTACACCTTC. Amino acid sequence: CASSLVHGQGPVVDGYTF. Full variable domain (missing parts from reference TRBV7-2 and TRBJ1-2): GAGVSQSPSNKVTEKGKDVELRCDPISGHTALYWYRQSLGQGLEFLIYFQGNSAPDKSGLPSDRFSAERTGGSVSTLTIQRTQQEDSAVYLCASSLVHGQGPVVDGYTFGSGTRLTVV.

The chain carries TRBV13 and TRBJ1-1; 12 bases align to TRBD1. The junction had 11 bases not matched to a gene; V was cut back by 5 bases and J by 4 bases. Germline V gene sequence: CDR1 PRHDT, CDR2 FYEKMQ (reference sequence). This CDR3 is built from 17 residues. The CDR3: CASSPYGGQGAFTEAFF. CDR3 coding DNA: TGTGCCAGCAGCCCTTACGGGGGACAGGGGGCATTCACTGAAGCTTTCTTT.

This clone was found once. CDR3 nucleotides: TGTGCCAGCAGTTTTAGAGCCCTTTATAGCAATCAGCCCCAGCATTTT. Translation: CASSFRALYSNQPQHF. V gene TRBV28 combines with J gene TRBJ1-5; D ambiguous. Deletions cut 3 bases from V and 0 bases from J, with 12 bases between. Germline V gives CDR1 MDHEN, CDR2 SYDVKM. The CDR3 has 16 amino acids.

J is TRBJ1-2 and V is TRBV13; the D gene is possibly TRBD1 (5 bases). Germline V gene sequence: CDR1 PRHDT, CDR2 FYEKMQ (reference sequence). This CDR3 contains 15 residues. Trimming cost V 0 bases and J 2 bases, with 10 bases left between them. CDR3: CASSLGPRANYGYTF. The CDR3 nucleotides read TGTGCCAGCAGCTTAGGCCCCAGGGCGAACTATGGCTACACCTTC.

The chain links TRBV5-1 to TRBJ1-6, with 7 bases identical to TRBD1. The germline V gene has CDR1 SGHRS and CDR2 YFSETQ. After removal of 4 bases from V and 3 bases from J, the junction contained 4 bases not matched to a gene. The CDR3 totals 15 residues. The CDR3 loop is CASSVGTDYNSPLHF. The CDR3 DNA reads TGCGCCAGCAGCGTGGGGACAGACTATAATTCACCCCTCCACTTT. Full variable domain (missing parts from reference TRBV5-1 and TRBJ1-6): KAGVTQTPRYLIKTRGQQVTLSCSPISGHRSVSWYQQTPGQGLQFLFEYFSETQRNKGNFPGRFSGRQFSNSRSEMNVSTLELGDSALYLCASSVGTDYNSPLHFGNGTRLTVT.

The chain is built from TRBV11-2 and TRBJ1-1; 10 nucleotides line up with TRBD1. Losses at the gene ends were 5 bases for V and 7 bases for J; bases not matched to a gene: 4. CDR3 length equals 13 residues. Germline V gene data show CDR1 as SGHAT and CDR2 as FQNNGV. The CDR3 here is CASSGGTGVEAFF. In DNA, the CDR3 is TGTGCCAGCAGCGGGGGGACAGGGGTTGAAGCTTTCTTT.

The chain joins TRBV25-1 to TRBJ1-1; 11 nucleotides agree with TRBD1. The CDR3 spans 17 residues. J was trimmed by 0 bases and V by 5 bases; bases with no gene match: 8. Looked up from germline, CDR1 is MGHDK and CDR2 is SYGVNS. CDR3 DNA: TGTGCCAGCAGTCCCCCAGGACAGGGGGCATTGAACACTGAAGCTTTCTTT. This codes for CASSPPGQGALNTEAFF.

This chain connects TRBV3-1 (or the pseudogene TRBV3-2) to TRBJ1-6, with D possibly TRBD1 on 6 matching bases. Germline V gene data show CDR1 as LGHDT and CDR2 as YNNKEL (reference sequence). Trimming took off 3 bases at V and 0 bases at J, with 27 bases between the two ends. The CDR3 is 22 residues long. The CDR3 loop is CASSHGVAGSEFRGSYNSPLHF. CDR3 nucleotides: TGTGCCAGCAGCCATGGCGTGGCAGGGAGTGAATTCAGGGGCTCCTATAATTCACCCCTCCACTTT.

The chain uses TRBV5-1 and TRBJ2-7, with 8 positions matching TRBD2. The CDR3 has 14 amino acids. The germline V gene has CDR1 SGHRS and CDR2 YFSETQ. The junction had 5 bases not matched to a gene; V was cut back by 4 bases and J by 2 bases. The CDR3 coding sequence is TGCGCCAGCAGCCCCCGGGGGGGGCCCTACGAGCAGTACTTC. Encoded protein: CASSPRGGPYEQYF.

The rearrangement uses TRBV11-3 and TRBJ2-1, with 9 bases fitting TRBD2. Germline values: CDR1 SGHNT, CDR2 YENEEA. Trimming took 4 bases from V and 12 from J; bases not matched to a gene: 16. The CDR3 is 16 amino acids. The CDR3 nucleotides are TGTGCCAGCAGCTCTGTGGGTAGCGGGGGCCCGGGGGGGCAGTTCTTC. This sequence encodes CASSSVGSGGPGGQFF.